The rows below give T cell receptor beta chains drawn from one sample of a study of OX40 agonist ivuxolimab in advanced cancers. The data were produced by immunoSEQ multiplex PCR, yet TCRdb's version contains in-frame clones alone and is incomplete. The data hold 60,000 to 85,000 clones, with roughly 81% observed a single time. Sequenced material: CD4+ or CD8+ T cells sorted from blood, taken in a trial of the OX40 agonist ivuxolimab. These receptors were obtained from an adult with an advanced solid tumor such as melanoma, head and neck, liver or kidney cancer. The CDR3 runs from the conserved cysteine through the conserved F or W. A D gene is named only where the DNA matches it firmly. Where a row states a size, it is once, few, many or the class of an expanded clone; other rows omit it.

D	V	J	size	CDR3	DNA
-	TRBV30	TRBJ2-6	-	CAWLGQTDYSGANVLTF	TGTGCCTGGTTGGGGCAGACAGATTACTCTGGGGCCAACGTCCTGACTTTC
TRBD2	TRBV18	TRBJ2-7	-	CASSLPLTSGSYEQYF	TGTGCCAGCTCACTCCCGTTGACTAGCGGCTCCTACGAGCAGTACTTC
-	TRBV7-3	TRBJ2-5	-	CASSVPQETQYF	TGTGCCAGCAGTGTCCCCCAAGAGACCCAGTACTTC
TRBD1	TRBV29-1	TRBJ1-5	-	CSVATGVFNQPQHF	TGCAGCGTAGCTACAGGGGTATTCAATCAGCCCCAGCATTTT
-	TRBV6-1	TRBJ1-5	-	CASSALDQPQHF	TGTGCCAGCAGTGCACTCGATCAGCCCCAGCATTTT
-	TRBV5-6	TRBJ2-7	-	CASSLAVSSYEQYF	TGTGCCAGCAGCTTGGCGGTCAGTTCCTACGAGCAGTACTTC
-	TRBV19	TRBJ2-3	-	CASSAPRLGTLSTDTQYF	TGTGCCAGTAGTGCCCCCAGGTTGGGAACCCTGAGCACAGATACGCAGTATTTT
-	TRBV30	TRBJ2-1	-	CAWSVIRGGEQFF	TGTGCCTGGAGTGTAATTCGAGGCGGTGAGCAGTTCTTC
-	TRBV4-2	TRBJ2-5	-	CASSQDRTVQETQYF	TGTGCCAGCAGCCAAGATAGGACGGTTCAAGAGACCCAGTACTTC
-	TRBV6-5	TRBJ1-5	once	CASSAYSNQPQHF	TGTGCCAGCAGTGCGTATAGCAATCAGCCCCAGCATTTT
-	TRBV30	TRBJ2-7	-	CAWSAIQQSEQYF	TGTGCCTGGAGTGCGATTCAACAATCCGAGCAGTACTTC
TRBD1	TRBV11-3	TRBJ1-1	-	CASSALKGTGDTEAFF	TGTGCCAGCAGCGCTCTGAAAGGGACAGGAGACACTGAAGCTTTCTTT
TRBD2	TRBV5-1	TRBJ2-1	-	CASSLPTSGRADEQFF	TGCGCCAGCAGCTTGCCTACTAGCGGGAGGGCGGATGAGCAGTTCTTC
-	TRBV5-1	TRBJ1-1	many	CASSFEGSTEAFF	TGCGCCAGCAGCTTCGAGGGAAGCACTGAAGCTTTCTTT
-	TRBV7-9	TRBJ2-5	-	CASSNQETQYF	TGTGCCAGCAGCAATCAAGAGACCCAGTACTTC
-	TRBV9	TRBJ1-2	-	CASSVEGPPYYGYTF	TGTGCCAGCAGCGTCGAGGGACCGCCTTACTATGGCTACACCTTC
TRBD2	TRBV7-2	TRBJ2-5	-	CASSLVASGAETQYF	TGTGCCAGCAGCTTAGTTGCTAGCGGGGCTGAGACCCAGTACTTC
-	TRBV12-5	TRBJ1-1	-	CASGWGRDTEAFF	TGTGCTAGTGGTTGGGGACGGGACACTGAAGCTTTCTTT
TRBD1	TRBV19	TRBJ1-5	-	CASRDGQGRNQPQHF	TGTGCCAGTAGGGACGGACAGGGACGGAATCAGCCCCAGCATTTT
TRBD1	TRBV30	TRBJ1-6	-	CAWGSGGPLNSPLHF	TGTGCCTGGGGGTCAGGGGGCCCACTTAATTCACCCCTCCACTTT
TRBD1	TRBV5-1	TRBJ2-3	-	CASSLEGQGGVDTQYF	TGCGCCAGCAGCTTGGAGGGACAGGGTGGGGTAGATACGCAGTATTTT
-	TRBV6-6	TRBJ2-7	-	CASSGTGSSYEQYF	TGTGCCAGCAGTGGGACGGGCTCCTCCTACGAGCAGTACTTC
-	TRBV7-9	TRBJ2-2	-	CASSLASVTGELFF	TGTGCCAGCAGCTTAGCGTCTGTCACCGGGGAGCTGTTTTTT
-	TRBV29-1	TRBJ1-2	-	CSVEHEVRGRRVGYTF	TGCAGCGTTGAACATGAAGTACGGGGGCGCAGAGTGGGCTACACCTTC
TRBD2	TRBV2	TRBJ2-1	-	CASRGLLNEQFF	TGTGCCAGCAGGGGACTATTAAATGAGCAGTTCTTC
TRBD1	TRBV5-1	TRBJ1-1	few	CASSLVLGQEAFF	TGCGCCAGCAGCTTGGTATTGGGACAGGAAGCTTTCTTT
-	TRBV18	TRBJ1-1	-	CASSPDGSTEAFF	TGTGCCAGCTCACCGGACGGTAGCACTGAAGCTTTCTTT
-	TRBV19	TRBJ1-1	-	CASRRDGTEAFF	TGTGCCAGTCGCAGGGATGGCACTGAAGCTTTCTTT
-	TRBV5-4	TRBJ1-1	-	CASSLPGPNTEAFF	TGTGCCAGCAGCTTGCCAGGGCCGAACACTGAAGCTTTCTTT
TRBD2	TRBV5-8	TRBJ2-1	-	CASSSGGRSYNEQFF	TGTGCCAGCAGCTCGGGGGGACGCTCCTACAATGAGCAGTTCTTC
-	TRBV20-1	TRBJ2-7	-	CSAERSYEQYF	TGCAGTGCCGAGCGGAGCTACGAGCAGTACTTC
-	TRBV25-1	TRBJ2-2	-	CASSVSWAANTGELFF	TGTGCCAGCAGTGTTTCTTGGGCAGCGAACACCGGGGAGCTGTTTTTT
-	TRBV7-9	TRBJ1-2	-	CASSRDLLANYGYTF	TGTGCCAGCAGCCGAGACCTTTTGGCTAACTATGGCTACACCTTC
TRBD2	TRBV18	TRBJ2-3	-	CASSRSQAGDTDTQYF	TGTGCCAGCTCACGGTCACAAGCGGGGGACACAGATACGCAGTATTTT
TRBD2	TRBV11-3	TRBJ2-3	-	CASSLGTSESTDTQYF	TGTGCCAGCAGCTTAGGGACTAGCGAAAGCACAGATACGCAGTATTTT
-	TRBV5-1	TRBJ2-7	-	CASSLGGRAYEQYF	TGCGCCAGCAGCTTGGGAGGCAGGGCCTACGAGCAGTACTTC
TRBD2	TRBV5-4	TRBJ2-3	-	CASSLVVAGRGDTQYF	TGTGCCAGCAGCTTGGTGGTAGCGGGGCGGGGTGATACGCAGTATTTT